This is a list of T cell receptor beta chains from one sample in a study of blood T cell repertoires in COVID-19. Assay used: immunoSEQ multiplex PCR; TCRdb lists only in-frame clones, some missing. The table records 150,000 to 200,000 clones, roughly 77% of them present only once. The sequencing sample was made of peripheral blood. The source of these receptors is a woman aged 80 or over with COVID-19, enrolled during active disease. CDR3s include the opening cysteine and the closing phenylalanine or tryptophan. Each record gives: CDR3 protein, CDR3 DNA, J gene, CDR3 length, clone size, D gene, V gene. A D gene is named only where the DNA matches it firmly. Clone size is shown for a subset of rows, as once, few, many or a class of expanded clone.

CASSSIPTPLTQYF TGTGCCAGCAGCTCCATACCGACACCCTTGACCCAGTACTTC TRBJ2-5 14 NA NA TRBV11-2
CASSFAGGNEQFF TGTGCCAGCAGCTTTGCAGGGGGTAATGAGCAGTTCTTC TRBJ2-1 13 NA TRBD1 TRBV5-6
CASSLASGGFNEQFF TGTGCCAGCAGCTTAGCGTCGGGAGGGTTCAATGAGCAGTTCTTC TRBJ2-1 15 NA TRBD2 TRBV7-8
CATSDSTGGYLGTEAFF TGTGCCACCAGTGATTCGACAGGGGGCTATCTAGGGACTGAAGCTTTCTTT TRBJ1-1 17 NA TRBD1 TRBV24-1
CASSESVGGPGDTQYF TGTGCCAGCAGTGAATCTGTGGGAGGGCCTGGGGATACGCAGTATTTT TRBJ2-3 16 NA TRBD2 TRBV2
CASRSDRGRFLRPRDTQYF TGCGCCAGCAGGTCGGACAGGGGGCGATTCTTACGTCCACGAGATACGCAGTATTTT TRBJ2-3 19 once TRBD1 TRBV5-1
CASSPRGGQGGSPLHF TGTGCCAGCTCACCACGGGGCGGACAGGGAGGGTCACCCCTCCACTTT TRBJ1-6 16 NA TRBD1 TRBV18
CASGGPAGAMNSPLHF TGTGCCAGTGGAGGCCCGGCGGGGGCGATGAATTCACCCCTCCACTTT TRBJ1-6 16 NA NA TRBV19
CASSRTSTSNTGELFF TGTGCCAGCAGTCGGACTAGCACCTCAAACACCGGGGAGCTGTTTTTT TRBJ2-2 16 NA TRBD2 TRBV2
CASSYFATDNSPLHF TGTGCCAGCAGTTACTTCGCGACAGATAATTCACCCCTCCACTTT TRBJ1-6 15 NA NA TRBV6-5
CASSQAQGSTEAFF TGTGCCAGCAGCCAAGCGCAGGGGAGCACTGAAGCTTTCTTT TRBJ1-1 14 NA NA TRBV3-1/TRBV3-2
CASMLTGYNTGELFF TGTGCCAGCATGTTGACAGGATATAACACCGGGGAGCTGTTTTTT TRBJ2-2 15 NA NA TRBV6-5
CASSRQGVSYEQFF TGTGCCAGTAGTAGACAGGGGGTGAGTTATGAGCAGTTCTTC TRBJ2-1 14 NA TRBD1 TRBV19
CASSLVRGAQETQYF TGTGCCAGCAGCTTAGTGCGCGGGGCGCAAGAGACCCAGTACTTC TRBJ2-5 15 NA NA TRBV7-7
CASTGGGQPQHF TGTGCCAGCACGGGGGGAGGGCAGCCCCAGCATTTT TRBJ1-5 12 NA NA TRBV2
CASSLQTSGGLGEQYF TGTGCCAGCAGTTTACAGACTAGCGGGGGGTTGGGGGAGCAGTACTTC TRBJ2-7 16 NA TRBD2 TRBV27
CASSRDSGYGYTF TGTGCCAGCAGTCGGGATAGTGGCTATGGCTACACCTTC TRBJ1-2 13 NA NA TRBV6-5
CASSQEVTAYGYTF TGTGCCAGCAGCCAAGAAGTGACAGCTTATGGCTACACCTTC TRBJ1-2 14 few NA TRBV3-1/TRBV3-2
CASRQGGNQPQHF TGTGCCAGTAGACAGGGGGGGAATCAGCCCCAGCATTTT TRBJ1-5 13 NA TRBD1 TRBV19
CASSYSQNTEAFF TGTGCCAGCAGTTACTCCCAGAACACTGAAGCTTTCTTT TRBJ1-1 13 NA NA TRBV6-5
CASSPTPRTSGANEQFF TGCGCCAGCAGCCCCACCCCTCGGACTAGCGGGGCGAATGAGCAGTTCTTC TRBJ2-1 17 NA TRBD2 TRBV5-1
CASSQSLGRGNTEAFF TGCGCCAGCAGTCAATCCTTAGGGAGAGGGAACACTGAAGCTTTCTTT TRBJ1-1 16 NA NA TRBV23-1
CASSQDIGRPGGYTF TGTGCCAGCAGCCAAGATATTGGCCGCCCGGGTGGCTACACCTTC TRBJ1-2 15 NA NA TRBV14
CASSFYQGPGELFF TGTGCCAGCAGTTTCTACCAGGGGCCCGGGGAGCTGTTTTTT TRBJ2-2 14 few NA TRBV28
CASSGDREETQYF TGTGCCAGCAGCGGGGACAGGGAGGAGACCCAGTACTTC TRBJ2-5 13 NA TRBD1 TRBV7-8
CASSPTGKNYGYTF TGTGCCAGCAGCCCGACAGGGAAAAACTATGGCTACACCTTC TRBJ1-2 14 NA TRBD1 TRBV3-1/TRBV3-2
CASSSVLLAGQWYGTDTQYF TGTGCCAGCAGCTCCGTCCTACTAGCGGGACAATGGTACGGCACAGATACGCAGTATTTT TRBJ2-3 20 NA NA TRBV21-1
CASSTSQGADTQYF TGTGCCAGCAGCACCTCACAGGGGGCAGATACGCAGTATTTT TRBJ2-3 14 NA TRBD1 TRBV5-4
CASSPIGQYGNTIYF TGTGCCAGTAGTCCCATCGGACAGTATGGAAACACCATATATTTT TRBJ1-3 15 NA NA TRBV19
CASSSGSGVLYTQYF TGTGCCAGCAGCTCAGGGTCGGGTGTGCTTTATACGCAGTATTTT TRBJ2-3 15 NA NA TRBV7-6
CASRGTSSVDTQYF TGTGCCAGCAGAGGGACTAGCTCTGTCGATACGCAGTATTTT TRBJ2-3 14 NA TRBD2 TRBV28